This TCR beta chain is drawn from a study of human thymus T cells. Resected material from corrective heart surgery provided the thymus tissue analysed. Corrective surgery for congenital heart defects was being performed on the healthy Finnish infants who served as donors. Trimming pared 2 bases from V and 2 bases from J, leaving 11 bases between. CDR3 length equals 15 residues. Per the germline V gene, CDR1 is SNHLY and CDR2 is FYNNEI. Data came from immunoSEQ multiplex PCR; TCRdb stores just in-frame clones and leaves some out. The repertoire includes around 120,000 clones, about 95% of them detected once, and more than 0.02% sits in the top ten.

This clonotype originated in a boy in the first two years of life with a congenital heart defect but otherwise immunologically healthy. The chain is built from TRBV2 and TRBJ2-3; D unclear. The specimen sequenced was thymus tissue. The CDR3 protein is CASSETGRFTDTQYF. In DNA, the CDR3 is TGTGCCAGCAGTGAAACCGGGCGATTCACAGATACGCAGTATTTT.